This T cell receptor beta chain is drawn from a study of T-cell reconstitution after alpha-beta-depleted transplantation in children (TCRdb year 2016). Study-wide context: T-cell immune reconstitution after TCRalphabeta/CD19-depleted allogeneic hematopoietic cell transplantation in children was quantitatively tracked in the study by means of TCR repertoire profiling. Beyond this particular receptor, the publication reports: The high TCRbeta diversity at day 60 in some patients was ascribed to recipient T cells and intrathymic progenitors that had survived conditioning. About two months after transplant, the apparently early recovery of alphabetaT-cell counts reportedly depended on just several hundred clones that had expanded rapidly and came from non-depleted graft cells. Hyperexpanded clone frequencies declined over subsequent months; after one year, T-cell counts and TCRbeta diversity were mostly attributed to newly produced T cells.

This sample's treatment or condition label indicates: allogeneic hematopoietic cell transplantation with graft depleted of TCRalphabeta T cells and CD19 B cells. Transplant recipients were children who received TCRalphabeta/CD19-depleted allogeneic hematopoietic cell grafts. The junction carries 8 bases between V and J, which are trimmed by 1 base and 4 bases respectively. CDR1 and CDR2 are read off the germline V gene (reference sequence) as SGHKS and YYEKEE. The CDR3 covers 13 residues, taking in both the cysteine and the phenylalanine. The only DNA kept is the CDR3, 39 bases in frame from the first base. In this sample, this clonotype turned up many times. No cognate antigen has been identified for it. The sample holds no much larger clone one base away, and base qualities are not on file. Library preparation used PCR. Data came from an Illumina HiSeq 2500. To normalize quantification of the TCRbeta repertoire, the TCR libraries were built with molecular barcoding that relied on unique molecular identifiers. TCRdb reanalyzed the raw reads on its own, using fastp at Q25 for trimming and MiXCR for clone calling, and kept in-frame beta chains. Entries are consolidated by CDR3 protein sequence, retaining the most common genes and DNA. The sample includes over 200,000 distinct CDR3 sequences, with approximately 10% observed a single time. The biggest ten clones account for under 30% of the sample.

The rearrangement joined TRBV5-5 to TRBJ1-1, with the D gene too uncertain to name. The sequencing used PBMCs, collected before TCRalphabeta/CD19-depleted stem cell transplant. This TCR derives from a child under two years old with acute myeloid leukemia, due to receive a stem cell transplant. The encoded CDR3 is CASSLRLGTEAFF. The sequenced DNA: TGTGCCAGCAGCTTGCGTTTGGGCACTGAAGCTTTCTTT.